This T cell receptor beta chain appears in the sequencing data of a study of CD8 T cells in Susac syndrome. TCR beta was sequenced from blood CD8+ and CD4+ T cells. While CD8+ and CD4+ T cells were isolated negatively, TEMRA cells were enriched by FACS. RNA was extracted with the RNeasy kit, and a quantity of about 0.45 to 1 ug was reverse transcribed using random hexamers. TCRdb ran MiXCR on the immunoSEQ multiplex PCR reads and lists one entry per CDR3 protein. The sample contains roughly 100,000 distinct CDR3 sequences, around 96% of which appear only once. The germline CDR1 and CDR2 sequences are SGHRS and YFSETQ. V shed 3 bases and J 4 bases; nucleotides not matched to a gene: 11. The CDR3 contains 16 residues.

The TCR comes from a human donor with Susac syndrome. The source material was CD8+ T cells from PBMCs. This rearrangement joins TRBV5-1 to TRBJ1-1, with 8 bases fitting TRBD1. The CDR3 protein is CASSSLGQGVSTEAFF. The CDR3 nucleotides read TGCGCCAGCAGCTCTCTCGGACAGGGCGTAAGCACTGAAGCTTTCTTT.